This passage covers 5 T cell receptor beta chains from one sample sequenced in a study of spatial heterogeneity in lung cancer. Indicated time point: sample taken at primary tumor resection. Whole RNA obtained from tumor, nontumor lung or frozen PBMC underwent sequencing without sorting. MiXCR, applied by TCRdb to the 5' RACE reads, yields one record per CDR3 protein. Of about 36,000 distinct CDR3 sequences in the sample, roughly 5% are singletons; the top ten hold around 28%. The material sequenced was PBMCs, taken at surgery. These receptors were collected from a female donor with early-stage non-small cell lung cancer.

This clonotype was counted many times. The gene calls are TRBV27 and TRBJ1-2; 10 nucleotides line up with TRBD1. This CDR3 spans 13 amino acids. The junction had 2 bases not matched to a gene; V was cut back by 6 bases and J by 4 bases. CDR1 and CDR2 from the germline V gene are MNHEY and SMNVEV (reference sequence). CDR3 coding DNA: TGTGCCAGCAGCGGGGACAGGGGCTATGGCTACACCTTC. Protein product: CASSGDRGYGYTF.

This clonotype was observed many times. The V gene is TRBV5-6, the J gene TRBJ2-1; 9 nucleotides match TRBD2. CDR3 length: 17 amino acids. J lost 5 bases, V lost 2 bases, and 11 bases had no gene match. Germline-derived CDR1 and CDR2 are SGHDT and YYEEEE. The CDR3 region has the DNA TGTGCCAGCAGCTTTATCGGCCCGACTAGCGGACACAATGAGCAGTTCTTC. This translates into CASSFIGPTSGHNEQFF.

This clonotype was found many times. The chain links TRBV6-2 or TRBV6-3 to TRBJ2-4, with TRBD2 matching 12 bases. V lost 6 bases to trimming and J lost 0 bases; unmatched junction nucleotides: 12. The germline CDR1 and CDR2 sequences are MNHEY and SVGEGT. CDR3 length equals 19 residues. The CDR3 DNA is TGTGCCAGCAGGGCCGGGACTAGCGGGCTTAGACTAGCCAAAAACATTCAGTACTTC. Translation: CASRAGTSGLRLAKNIQYF.

This clonotype was counted many times. The chain recombines TRBV2 with TRBJ2-4; TRBD2 aligns across 10 bases. This CDR3 has 15 residues. The junction had 9 bases not matched to a gene; V was cut back by 6 bases and J by 7 bases. Germline V gives CDR1 SNHLY, CDR2 FYNNEI. CDR3 sequence (DNA): TGTGCCAGCAGGGAACCGGGACTAGCGACGAACATTCAGTACTTC. Protein product: CASREPGLATNIQYF. The whole variable domain, remainder taken from reference TRBV2 and TRBJ2-4, is EPEVTQTPSHQVTQMGQEVILRCVPISNHLYFYWYRQILGQKVEFLVSFYNNEISEKSEIFDDQFSVERPDGSNFTLKIRSTKLEDSAMYFCASREPGLATNIQYFGAGTRLSVL.

This clonotype was seen at least ten times. The J gene is TRBJ1-1, the V gene TRBV5-1; D is possibly TRBD1 (5 bases). This CDR3 is 14 amino acids long. V was shortened by 0 bases and J by 3 bases, with 9 bases between the two germline ends. From germline, CDR1 is SGHRS and CDR2 YFSETQ. The CDR3 DNA is TGCGCCAGCAGCTTGGACAGGAAGGACACTGAAGCTTTCTTT. Amino acid sequence: CASSLDRKDTEAFF.